A selection of T cell receptor beta chains follows, all from one sample in a study of shared clonotypes between healthy human individuals. Libraries were prepared by immunoSEQ multiplex PCR; TCRdb keeps only in-frame clonotypes and omits some of them. Among hundreds of thousands of clones listed, around 72% were seen once. Sequenced sample: memory CD4+ T cells sorted from blood. The receptors derive from a woman aged 30 to 39 in good health. The CDR3 runs from the conserved cysteine through the conserved F or W. A D gene is named only where the DNA matches it firmly. Expanded clones get a size class; other rows say once, few or many, or leave the size out.

.	TRBJ2-3	TRBV10-1	TRBD1	CASSHGQGEDTQYF	TGCGCCAGCAGCCACGGACAGGGCGAAGATACGCAGTATTTT
.	TRBJ1-2	TRBV18	.	CASSPGGDTDGYTF	TGTGCCAGCTCACCGGGGGGCGATACGGATGGCTACACCTTC
few	TRBJ1-2	TRBV28	.	CASTAVAPHAYTF	TGTGCCAGCACCGCAGTGGCCCCCCACGCCTACACCTTC
once	TRBJ2-7	TRBV19	.	CASSMVQKREQYF	TGTGCCAGTAGTATGGTCCAAAAGCGGGAGCAGTACTTC
.	TRBJ2-1	TRBV7-2	.	CASSLDRGQFF	TGTGCCAGCAGCTTAGATAGGGGGCAGTTCTTC
.	TRBJ2-7	TRBV2	.	CASNVGSVRDYEQYF	TGTGCCAGCAACGTCGGGTCAGTTCGAGACTACGAGCAGTACTTC
few	TRBJ1-3	TRBV7-8	.	CASSWAVSGNTIYF	TGTGCCAGCAGCTGGGCAGTCTCTGGAAACACCATATATTTT
once	TRBJ2-6	TRBV21-1	.	CARKSRTGDRGANVLTF	TGTGCCAGAAAGTCAAGGACAGGGGATCGTGGGGCCAACGTCCTGACTTTC
.	TRBJ1-5	TRBV19	TRBD1	CATRRDRGPYSNQPQHF	TGTGCCACCCGCCGGGACAGGGGGCCTTATAGCAATCAGCCCCAGCATTTT
.	TRBJ1-2	TRBV5-1	TRBD1	CASGGQGRYGYTF	TGCGCCAGCGGGGGACAGGGCCGCTATGGCTACACCTTC
.	TRBJ2-5	TRBV2	.	CASAARRSETQYF	TGTGCCAGCGCAGCCCGTCGGTCCGAGACCCAGTACTTC
once	TRBJ2-3	TRBV4-1	.	CASSQGRGGSRTDTQYF	TGCGCCAGCAGCCAAGGGAGAGGGGGGAGTCGCACAGATACGCAGTATTTT
many	TRBJ2-3	TRBV7-2	.	CASSLDYLSTDTQYF	TGTGCCAGCAGCCTAGACTACCTTAGCACAGATACGCAGTATTTT
.	TRBJ1-6	TRBV19	.	CASSIQAGAPNSPLHF	TGTGCCAGTAGTATTCAAGCGGGGGCCCCGAATTCACCCCTCCACTTT
few	TRBJ1-2	TRBV7-9	TRBD1	CASSLPPGQKNYGYTF	TGTGCCAGCAGCTTGCCACCGGGACAGAAGAACTATGGCTACACCTTC
.	TRBJ2-1	TRBV4-3	TRBD2	CASSQDPGLAGRYNEQFF	TGCGCCAGCAGCCAAGATCCGGGACTAGCGGGTAGATACAATGAGCAGTTCTTC
.	TRBJ1-2	TRBV28	TRBD1	CASSLPRGLGYTF	TGTGCCAGCAGTTTACCCAGGGGGCTTGGCTACACCTTC
.	TRBJ2-1	TRBV6-5	TRBD1	CASSLDRGSNEQFF	TGTGCCAGCAGCCTGGACAGGGGATCCAATGAGCAGTTCTTC
.	TRBJ2-2	TRBV18	.	CASSPPGDGNTGELFF	TGTGCCAGCTCACCACCGGGGGACGGAAACACCGGGGAGCTGTTTTTT
.	TRBJ2-4	TRBV9	.	CASSEYIGGKNIQYF	TGTGCCAGCAGCGAGTATATCGGTGGCAAAAACATTCAGTACTTC
.	TRBJ1-4	TRBV19	.	CASTRASANEKLFF	TGTGCCAGTACGAGGGCTTCGGCTAATGAAAAACTGTTTTTT
many	TRBJ2-7	TRBV6-5	.	CASSSRDGSSYEQYF	TGTGCCAGCAGTTCGAGGGACGGCAGCTCCTACGAGCAGTACTTC
.	TRBJ1-1	TRBV6-6	.	CASSYEGAYTEAFF	TGTGCCAGCAGCTACGAAGGGGCGTACACTGAAGCTTTCTTT
.	TRBJ2-5	TRBV29-1	.	CSVDASSETQYF	TGCAGCGTTGACGCTAGTTCGGAGACCCAGTACTTC
.	TRBJ2-3	TRBV5-1	TRBD1	CASSSVTGGLGTDTQYF	TGCGCCAGCAGCTCCGTCACAGGGGGCCTCGGCACAGATACGCAGTATTTT
.	TRBJ1-4	TRBV15	.	CATSRGGLEKLFF	TGTGCCACCAGCAGAGGAGGGTTGGAAAAACTGTTTTTT
few	TRBJ1-3	TRBV18	.	CASSGGRSGNTIYF	TGTGCCAGCTCAGGTGGAAGGTCTGGAAACACCATATATTTT
.	TRBJ2-5	TRBV28	TRBD1	CAARDRGFRGQETQYF	TGTGCCGCCCGGGACAGGGGTTTCCGTGGGCAAGAGACCCAGTACTTC
.	TRBJ2-2	TRBV28	.	CASSFQPSSNTGELFF	TGTGCCAGCAGTTTCCAGCCCTCCTCGAACACCGGGGAGCTGTTTTTT
.	TRBJ1-1	TRBV19	TRBD1	CASRNPIGGRNTEAFF	TGTGCCAGTAGAAATCCTATAGGGGGCAGGAACACTGAAGCTTTCTTT
.	TRBJ1-2	TRBV2	.	CASSEQAPLYGYTF	TGTGCCAGCAGTGAACAGGCTCCTCTCTATGGCTACACCTTC
.	TRBJ2-5	TRBV25-1	.	CASSRVETQYF	TGTGCCAGCAGCAGGGTAGAGACCCAGTACTTC
.	TRBJ2-5	TRBV9	.	CASSKQGVQETQYF	TGTGCCAGCAGCAAACAGGGAGTCCAAGAGACCCAGTACTTC
.	TRBJ2-1	TRBV5-1	.	CATRPGLLLDEQFF	TGCGCCACCCGACCGGGACTTCTTCTCGATGAGCAGTTCTTC
.	TRBJ2-7	TRBV27	TRBD2	CASSVAGGSYEQYF	TGTGCCAGCAGTGTTGCGGGAGGGTCCTACGAGCAGTACTTC
.	TRBJ2-5	TRBV5-1	TRBD1	CASSRGVTPGTGQETQYF	TGCGCCAGCAGCCGGGGGGTTACCCCCGGGACAGGGCAAGAGACCCAGTACTTC
.	TRBJ2-5	TRBV6-6	.	CASSYGDVEETQYF	TGTGCCAGCAGTTACGGGGACGTAGAAGAGACCCAGTACTTC
.	TRBJ1-1	TRBV7-6	.	CASSRGGWEDTEAFF	TGTGCCAGCAGCCGCGGGGGGTGGGAGGACACTGAAGCTTTCTTT
.	TRBJ2-3	TRBV18	.	CASSPQSRADTQYF	TGTGCCAGCTCACCACAGAGTCGGGCAGATACGCAGTATTTT
.	TRBJ1-1	TRBV28	.	CASSLGNSNTEAFF	TGTGCCAGCAGCTTAGGGAACTCGAACACTGAAGCTTTCTTT
few	TRBJ2-7	TRBV15	.	CATSREGGGSNYEQYF	TGTGCCACCAGCAGAGAGGGGGGGGGCTCGAACTACGAGCAGTACTTC
few	TRBJ2-1	TRBV13	TRBD2	CASSLGEIYSGSRYEQFF	TGTGCCAGCAGCTTAGGGGAAATCTATAGCGGGAGTAGGTATGAGCAGTTCTTC
.	TRBJ2-7	TRBV29-1	TRBD1	CSVEVRDRGAPYEQYF	TGCAGCGTTGAAGTTCGGGACAGGGGAGCTCCCTACGAGCAGTACTTC
.	TRBJ2-7	TRBV18	TRBD2	CASSPGLAGMHEQYF	TGTGCCAGCTCCCCGGGACTAGCGGGAATGCACGAGCAGTACTTC
few	TRBJ2-1	TRBV19	TRBD2	CASSMGLAVSNEQFF	TGTGCCAGTAGTATGGGACTAGCGGTTTCCAATGAGCAGTTCTTC
.	TRBJ2-4	TRBV5-1	TRBD2	CASSWTSGSQNIQYF	TGCGCCAGCAGCTGGACTAGCGGTTCTCAAAACATTCAGTACTTC